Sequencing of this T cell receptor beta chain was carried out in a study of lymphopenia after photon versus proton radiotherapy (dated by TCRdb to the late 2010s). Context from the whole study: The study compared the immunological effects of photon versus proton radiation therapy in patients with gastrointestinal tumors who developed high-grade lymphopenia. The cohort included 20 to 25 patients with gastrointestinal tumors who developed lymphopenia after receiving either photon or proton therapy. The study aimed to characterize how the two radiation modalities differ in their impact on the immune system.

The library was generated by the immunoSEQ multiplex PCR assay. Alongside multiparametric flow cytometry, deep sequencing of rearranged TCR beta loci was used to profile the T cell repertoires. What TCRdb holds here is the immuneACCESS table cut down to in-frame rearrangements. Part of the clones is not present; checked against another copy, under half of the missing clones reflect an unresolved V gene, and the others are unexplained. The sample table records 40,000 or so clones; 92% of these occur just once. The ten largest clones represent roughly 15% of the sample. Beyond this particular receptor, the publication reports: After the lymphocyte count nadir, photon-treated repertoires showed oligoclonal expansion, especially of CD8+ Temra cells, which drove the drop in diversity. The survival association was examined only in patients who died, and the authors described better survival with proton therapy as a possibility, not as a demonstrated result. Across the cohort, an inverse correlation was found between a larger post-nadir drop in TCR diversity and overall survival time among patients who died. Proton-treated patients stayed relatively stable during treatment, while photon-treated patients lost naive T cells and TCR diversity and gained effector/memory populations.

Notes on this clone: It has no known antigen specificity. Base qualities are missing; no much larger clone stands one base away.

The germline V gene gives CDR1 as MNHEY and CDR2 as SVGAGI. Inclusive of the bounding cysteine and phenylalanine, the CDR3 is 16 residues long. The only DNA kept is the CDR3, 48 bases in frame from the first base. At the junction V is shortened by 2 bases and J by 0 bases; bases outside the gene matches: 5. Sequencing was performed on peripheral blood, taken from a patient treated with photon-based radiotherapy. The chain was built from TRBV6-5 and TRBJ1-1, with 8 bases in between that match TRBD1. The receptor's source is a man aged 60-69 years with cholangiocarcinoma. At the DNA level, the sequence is TGTGCCAGCAGTTACCACAGGACAGGGATGAACACTGAAGCTTTCTTT. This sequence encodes CASSYHRTGMNTEAFF.